These T cell receptor beta chains were read from a single sample in a study of healthy donors' naive CD4 and CD8 T cells. TCRdb processed the reads anew with MiXCR; each CDR3 protein has one entry. The sample yields about 180,000 distinct CDR3 sequences, about 70% seen once. The sequencing input was naive CD4+ and CD8+ T cells sorted from blood, pooled from several donors. The receptors were sampled from a pool of human donors in good health; the sample pools cells from several healthy donors. CDR3s include the opening cysteine and the closing phenylalanine or tryptophan. D genes are given only for firm matches. Size is omitted from some rows. Given values are once, few, many or a class for expanded clones.

D gene: TRBD2
clone size: once
V gene: TRBV5-4
J gene: TRBJ2-2
CDR3 DNA: TGTGCCAGCAGCCCCGGACTAGCGGGCCGGTCCACCGGGGAGCTGTTTTTT
CDR3 protein: CASSPGLAGRSTGELFF

D gene: .
clone size: .
V gene: TRBV19
J gene: TRBJ1-2
CDR3 DNA: TGTGCCAGTAGTATAAGAGGGGTCAGGGGATTTTATGGCTACACCTTC
CDR3 protein: CASSIRGVRGFYGYTF

D gene: .
clone size: .
V gene: TRBV19
J gene: TRBJ1-1
CDR3 DNA: TGTGCCAGTAGTATTGCGGTCTTGGGCACTGAAGCTTTCTTT
CDR3 protein: CASSIAVLGTEAFF

D gene: TRBD2
clone size: once
V gene: TRBV5-5
J gene: TRBJ2-1
CDR3 DNA: TGTGCCAGCAGCTACGCCGGGACTAGCGGGAGGATTGAGCAGTTCTTC
CDR3 protein: CASSYAGTSGRIEQFF

D gene: .
clone size: .
V gene: TRBV5-6
J gene: TRBJ1-1
CDR3 DNA: TGTGCCAGCAGCCCGGGAGCTGCGAACACTGAAGCTTTCTTT
CDR3 protein: CASSPGAANTEAFF

D gene: TRBD1
clone size: .
V gene: TRBV29-1
J gene: TRBJ1-1
CDR3 DNA: TGCAGCGTCGCCGGACGGGGACAGGGGGCCGCTGAAGCTTTCTTT
CDR3 protein: CSVAGRGQGAAEAFF

D gene: TRBD1
clone size: .
V gene: TRBV29-1
J gene: TRBJ1-5
CDR3 DNA: TGCAGCGTGGCCGGACAGGGCCTCAATCAGCCCCAGCATTTT
CDR3 protein: CSVAGQGLNQPQHF

D gene: .
clone size: .
V gene: TRBV6-5
J gene: TRBJ2-1
CDR3 DNA: TGTGCCAGCAGTTACACCATAGGGAATGAGCAGTTCTTC
CDR3 protein: CASSYTIGNEQFF

D gene: .
clone size: few
V gene: TRBV29-1
J gene: TRBJ1-1
CDR3 DNA: TGCAGCGTTCAGGGGCCGAACACTGAAGCTTTCTTT
CDR3 protein: CSVQGPNTEAFF

D gene: .
clone size: .
V gene: TRBV19
J gene: TRBJ2-1
CDR3 DNA: TGTGCCAGTAGTATCGGGAACCTTAACAATGAGCAGTTCTTC
CDR3 protein: CASSIGNLNNEQFF

D gene: .
clone size: .
V gene: TRBV19
J gene: TRBJ2-7
CDR3 DNA: TGTGCCAGTAGTATCACAGGGATTCCAGGCGAGCAGTACTTC
CDR3 protein: CASSITGIPGEQYF

D gene: .
clone size: .
V gene: TRBV29-1
J gene: TRBJ2-5
CDR3 DNA: TGCAGCGTTGAAACCCCCCAGTACTTC
CDR3 protein: CSVETPQYF

D gene: .
clone size: .
V gene: TRBV4-1
J gene: TRBJ2-3
CDR3 DNA: TGCGCCAGCAGCCAAGGCTCGGGTTGGACAGCGAACACAGATACGCAGTATTTT
CDR3 protein: CASSQGSGWTANTDTQYF

D gene: TRBD1
clone size: .
V gene: TRBV5-6
J gene: TRBJ2-7
CDR3 DNA: TGTGCCAGCAGCTCCCGACAGGGAAGGGTGTACGAGCAGTACTTC
CDR3 protein: CASSSRQGRVYEQYF

D gene: .
clone size: .
V gene: TRBV20-1
J gene: TRBJ2-5
CDR3 DNA: TGCAGTGCCACTACCGGGGTGTTAGAGACCCAGTACTTC
CDR3 protein: CSATTGVLETQYF

D gene: .
clone size: once
V gene: TRBV27
J gene: TRBJ2-4
CDR3 DNA: TGTGCCAGCAGTCCCTGGACAGCCCTAGCCAAAAACATTCAGTACTTC
CDR3 protein: CASSPWTALAKNIQYF

D gene: .
clone size: .
V gene: TRBV2
J gene: TRBJ2-5
CDR3 DNA: TGTGCCAGCGAGGTAGGAGAGACCCAGTACTTC
CDR3 protein: CASEVGETQYF

D gene: .
clone size: once
V gene: TRBV2
J gene: TRBJ2-3
CDR3 DNA: TGTGCCAGCAGTGAACCCGAAACGGATACGCAGTATTTT
CDR3 protein: CASSEPETDTQYF

D gene: .
clone size: .
V gene: TRBV13
J gene: TRBJ2-5
CDR3 DNA: TGTGCCAGCAGCTTAGGGGCCAACCAAGAGACCCAGTACTTC
CDR3 protein: CASSLGANQETQYF

D gene: .
clone size: once
V gene: TRBV29-1
J gene: TRBJ1-5
CDR3 DNA: TGCAGCGTTTCGGACGGCTACAATCAGCCCCAGCATTTT
CDR3 protein: CSVSDGYNQPQHF

D gene: TRBD2
clone size: .
V gene: TRBV6-5
J gene: TRBJ2-5
CDR3 DNA: TGTGCCAGCAGTTACGGATTAGCGGGGTCACAAGAGACCCAGTACTTC
CDR3 protein: CASSYGLAGSQETQYF

D gene: TRBD2
clone size: .
V gene: TRBV6-5
J gene: TRBJ2-1
CDR3 DNA: TGTGCCAGCAGCCATTCACTAGCGGGAGGGCCCTATGAGCAGTTCTTC
CDR3 protein: CASSHSLAGGPYEQFF

D gene: .
clone size: .
V gene: TRBV6-2/TRBV6-3
J gene: TRBJ1-1
CDR3 DNA: TGTGCCCACGAGGGGGGCGGTGAATCTGAAGCTTTCTTT
CDR3 protein: CAHEGGGESEAFF

D gene: TRBD1
clone size: .
V gene: TRBV15
J gene: TRBJ1-2
CDR3 DNA: TGTGCCACCAGAGGTGGAGGGGGCGACTATGGCTACACCTTC
CDR3 protein: CATRGGGGDYGYTF

D gene: .
clone size: few
V gene: TRBV6-2/TRBV6-3
J gene: TRBJ2-1
CDR3 DNA: TGTGCCACGGGGGCAGGGAGCCGGTTCAATGAGCAGTTCTTC
CDR3 protein: CATGAGSRFNEQFF

D gene: .
clone size: .
V gene: TRBV5-1
J gene: TRBJ1-2
CDR3 DNA: TGCGCCAGCAGCGCGGAGGAGAGGGGCTATGGCTACACCTTC
CDR3 protein: CASSAEERGYGYTF

D gene: .
clone size: .
V gene: TRBV27
J gene: TRBJ1-1
CDR3 DNA: TGTGCCAGCAGCCTGGGGGGCCACACTGAAGCTTTCTTT
CDR3 protein: CASSLGGHTEAFF

D gene: .
clone size: few
V gene: TRBV15
J gene: TRBJ1-2
CDR3 DNA: TGTGCCACCAGCACCTGGGACAATTCCTATGGCTACACCTTC
CDR3 protein: CATSTWDNSYGYTF

D gene: .
clone size: once
V gene: TRBV6-2/TRBV6-3
J gene: TRBJ2-3
CDR3 DNA: TGTGCCAGCCGTTGGTCAGAAACTAGCACAGATACGCAGTATTTT
CDR3 protein: CASRWSETSTDTQYF

D gene: .
clone size: few
V gene: TRBV6-5
J gene: TRBJ2-1
CDR3 DNA: TGTGCCAGCAGTTGGGCCGGTAGCTCCTACAATGAGCAGTTCTTC
CDR3 protein: CASSWAGSSYNEQFF

D gene: TRBD1
clone size: .
V gene: TRBV18
J gene: TRBJ2-7
CDR3 DNA: TGTGCCAGCTCACCAGACAGGGCAGGCGAGCAGTACTTC
CDR3 protein: CASSPDRAGEQYF

D gene: .
clone size: .
V gene: TRBV5-1
J gene: TRBJ1-4
CDR3 DNA: TGCGCCAGCAGCGGCAGGCTGAATGAAAAACTGTTTTTT
CDR3 protein: CASSGRLNEKLFF

D gene: .
clone size: once
V gene: TRBV6-5
J gene: TRBJ2-2
CDR3 DNA: TGTGCCAGCAGTTACTACTGGTCGGCCAACCCCGGGGAGCTGTTTTTT
CDR3 protein: CASSYYWSANPGELFF

D gene: .
clone size: .
V gene: TRBV20-1
J gene: TRBJ2-5
CDR3 DNA: TGCAGTGCTAGGGATCGTCAGCGGCTCCCGGGGGCCCAGTACTTC
CDR3 protein: CSARDRQRLPGAQYF

D gene: TRBD1
clone size: .
V gene: TRBV29-1
J gene: TRBJ2-7
CDR3 DNA: TGCAGCGGCGGACAGGACTCCTACGAGCAGTACTTC
CDR3 protein: CSGGQDSYEQYF

D gene: TRBD1
clone size: once
V gene: TRBV20-1
J gene: TRBJ1-5
CDR3 DNA: TGCAGTGCTTCCGGACAGGGGTCCCAGCCCCAGCATTTT
CDR3 protein: CSASGQGSQPQHF

D gene: .
clone size: .
V gene: TRBV12-3/TRBV12-4
J gene: TRBJ1-3
CDR3 DNA: TGTGCCAGCAGTTTAGCTCCCATACCTGGAAACACCATATATTTT
CDR3 protein: CASSLAPIPGNTIYF

D gene: .
clone size: .
V gene: TRBV29-1
J gene: TRBJ2-1
CDR3 DNA: TGCAGCGCCCCCGTCCAGGGGGGCTACAATGAGCAGTTCTTC
CDR3 protein: CSAPVQGGYNEQFF

D gene: .
clone size: .
V gene: TRBV6-5
J gene: TRBJ2-7
CDR3 DNA: TGTGCCAGCAGCGCCCAGAGCGGGCGGTCCTACGAGCAGTACTTC
CDR3 protein: CASSAQSGRSYEQYF

D gene: .
clone size: .
V gene: TRBV19
J gene: TRBJ2-4
CDR3 DNA: TGTGCCAGTAGTAGCTGGGAGGACAAAAACATTCAGTACTTC
CDR3 protein: CASSSWEDKNIQYF

D gene: .
clone size: .
V gene: TRBV19
J gene: TRBJ1-5
CDR3 DNA: TGTGCCAGTAGTATGACAGGATACCAGCCCCAGCATTTT
CDR3 protein: CASSMTGYQPQHF

D gene: TRBD1
clone size: few
V gene: TRBV19
J gene: TRBJ2-1
CDR3 DNA: TGTGCCAGTAGTATTGGACAGGGACCGTACCTTAATGAGCAGTTCTTC
CDR3 protein: CASSIGQGPYLNEQFF

D gene: .
clone size: .
V gene: TRBV10-3
J gene: TRBJ2-7
CDR3 DNA: TGTGCCATCAGTGAGTCTTCGGGGCCCTACGAGCAGTACTTC
CDR3 protein: CAISESSGPYEQYF

D gene: .
clone size: .
V gene: TRBV29-1
J gene: TRBJ2-3
CDR3 DNA: TGCAGCGTTGTCGAAGGCACAGATACGCAGTATTTT
CDR3 protein: CSVVEGTDTQYF

D gene: TRBD1
clone size: .
V gene: TRBV12-3/TRBV12-4
J gene: TRBJ1-2
CDR3 DNA: TGTGCCAGCAGTAAAGGACAGGGTTTCCATGGCTACACCTTC
CDR3 protein: CASSKGQGFHGYTF

D gene: .
clone size: .
V gene: TRBV29-1
J gene: TRBJ2-3
CDR3 DNA: TGCAGCGTTCCCGACAGGTCCACAGATACGCAGTATTTT
CDR3 protein: CSVPDRSTDTQYF

D gene: .
clone size: .
V gene: TRBV5-6
J gene: TRBJ2-3
CDR3 DNA: TGTACCAGCAGACCGACGACGGGCGGAGATACGCAGTATTTT
CDR3 protein: CTSRPTTGGDTQYF

D gene: .
clone size: .
V gene: TRBV4-3
J gene: TRBJ2-7
CDR3 DNA: TGCGCCAGCAGCCAAGGGGGTCGGTGGGACGAGCAGTACTTC
CDR3 protein: CASSQGGRWDEQYF

D gene: .
clone size: .
V gene: TRBV29-1
J gene: TRBJ1-1
CDR3 DNA: TGCAGCGTGAACCTACAGGGAACAGCTTTCTTT
CDR3 protein: CSVNLQGTAFF

D gene: .
clone size: .
V gene: TRBV4-3
J gene: TRBJ1-2
CDR3 DNA: TGCGCCAGCAGCCAAGATAAGGCCGGGTGGGGCTACACCTTC
CDR3 protein: CASSQDKAGWGYTF

D gene: .
clone size: once
V gene: TRBV20-1
J gene: TRBJ1-1
CDR3 DNA: TGCAGTGCTAGAGATGTTGGCCCTGAAGCTTTCTTT
CDR3 protein: CSARDVGPEAFF

D gene: TRBD1
clone size: once
V gene: TRBV6-5
J gene: TRBJ1-5
CDR3 DNA: TGTGCCAGCAGTTCCGCCACAGGGGGGTATCAGCCCCAGCATTTT
CDR3 protein: CASSSATGGYQPQHF

D gene: .
clone size: .
V gene: TRBV6-5
J gene: TRBJ2-5
CDR3 DNA: TGTGCCAGCAGTTCAGGGAGGAGTGGACGCAAGACCCAGTACTTC
CDR3 protein: CASSSGRSGRKTQYF

D gene: .
clone size: .
V gene: TRBV6-1
J gene: TRBJ2-1
CDR3 DNA: TGTGCCAGCAGTGAACCAAAGGGGGTCGCGGTCCAGCTCTACCGGGAGCAGTTCTTC
CDR3 protein: CASSEPKGVAVQLYREQFF

D gene: TRBD2
clone size: .
V gene: TRBV29-1
J gene: TRBJ2-1
CDR3 DNA: TGCAGCGTTCTAGCTCCACCACTAGCGGGGCCCACCTACAATGAGCAGTTCTTC
CDR3 protein: CSVLAPPLAGPTYNEQFF